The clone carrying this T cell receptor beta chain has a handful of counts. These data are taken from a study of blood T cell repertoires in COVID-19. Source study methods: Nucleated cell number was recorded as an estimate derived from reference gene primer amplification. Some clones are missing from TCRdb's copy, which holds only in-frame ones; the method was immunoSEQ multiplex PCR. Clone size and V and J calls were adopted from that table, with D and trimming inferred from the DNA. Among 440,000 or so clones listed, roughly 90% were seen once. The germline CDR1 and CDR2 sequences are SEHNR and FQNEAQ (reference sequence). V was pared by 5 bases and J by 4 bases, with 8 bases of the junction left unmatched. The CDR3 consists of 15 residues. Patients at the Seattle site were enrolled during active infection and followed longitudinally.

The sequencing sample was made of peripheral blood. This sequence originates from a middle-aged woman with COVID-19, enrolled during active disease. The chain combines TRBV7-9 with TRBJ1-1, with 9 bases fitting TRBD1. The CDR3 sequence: CASSLGDRESTEAFF. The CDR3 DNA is TGTGCCAGCAGCCTGGGGGACAGGGAGAGCACTGAAGCTTTCTTT.